The 24 T cell receptor beta chains below were found in one sample sequenced in a study of blood T cells in healthy people across ages. It was with a sample-barcoded 5' primer and a J-beta primer mix that a second PCR of roughly 6 to 12 cycles was run. TCRdb recomputed calls from the 5' RACE reads with MiXCR, one row per CDR3 protein. The sample lists approximately 580,000 distinct CDR3 sequences, 24% occurring once. The sample was also linked to a second study, of T cells of mothers and their children.

Source material: blood. The source of these receptors is a boy between 5 and 17 years old in good health.

V and J are TRBV9 and TRBJ2-1; 7 bases are shared with TRBD1. Germline V gene lookup returns CDR1 SGDLS and CDR2 YYNGEE. J gave up 6 bases and V 2 bases, and 8 bases lay outside the gene matches. The CDR3 sequence is 15 residues long. Written as DNA, the CDR3 is TGTGCCAGCAGCGTTGTGGGACAGTCGCTCAATGAGCAGTTCTTC. Protein sequence: CASSVVGQSLNEQFF.

This chain links TRBV12-3 or TRBV12-4 with TRBJ2-5; D call uncertain. Trimming shortened V by 3 bases and J by 0 bases, and 11 bases separated the two germline ends. This CDR3 contains 15 residues. The CDR3 loop is CASSFRLQDQETQYF. The CDR3 coding sequence is TGTGCCAGCAGTTTCCGACTCCAGGACCAAGAGACCCAGTACTTC.

The chain has TRBV20-1 and TRBJ1-2; D is perhaps TRBD1 (6 bases). The CDR3 contains 13 residues. V was pared by 2 bases and J by 3 bases, with 10 bases between. CDR1 and CDR2 (germline): DFQATT, SNEGSKA (reference sequence). CDR3 nucleotide sequence: TGCAGTGCTAGAAAGGGGGGTTACTATGGCTACACCTTC. This translates into CSARKGGYYGYTF.

The gene calls are TRBV4-3 and TRBJ2-2; no reliable D call. Germline CDR1 reads LGHNA; CDR2 reads YSLEER. V lost 3 bases and J lost 6, with 8 bases in between. The CDR3 loop spans 13 amino acids. The CDR3 DNA reads TGCGCCAGCAGCCAGGTTACATCCGGGGAGCTGTTTTTT. It is translated as CASSQVTSGELFF.

The chain has TRBV12-3 or TRBV12-4 and TRBJ2-1; 7 nucleotides align to TRBD1. V lost 6 bases, J lost 5 bases, and 4 bases stayed unmatched. This CDR3 is 13 amino acids long. The CDR3 reads CASRPGTDNEQFF. CDR3 in DNA: TGTGCCAGCAGGCCTGGGACAGACAATGAGCAGTTCTTC.

The chain recombines TRBV12-3 or TRBV12-4 with TRBJ2-5, with D perhaps TRBD2 (6 bases). Trimming removed 2 bases at V and 4 bases at J, with 14 bases between. CDR3 length: 15 amino acids. The DNA for the CDR3 is TGTGCCAGCAGTTTATCTAGCGCCATAGGAGAGACCCAGTACTTC. Protein product: CASSLSSAIGETQYF.

The sample holds one count of this clonotype. The J gene is TRBJ2-7, the V gene TRBV14; 9 nucleotides line up with TRBD2. V was pared by 3 bases and J by 4 bases, with 7 bases of the junction left unmatched. The CDR3 loop spans 15 amino acids. Germline CDR1 reads SGHDN; CDR2 reads FVKESK. The CDR3 DNA reads as TGTGCCAGCAGCCACGGATCGCGGGGGGGGTACGAGCAGTACTTC. Amino acid sequence: CASSHGSRGGYEQYF.

This clonotype was recorded a few times. The chain has TRBV23-1 and TRBJ1-1; D ambiguous. TRBV23-1 is treated as an ORF (open reading frame) with a function not yet certain. V lost 3 bases and J lost 3, with 17 bases in between. There are 16 residues in the CDR3. The CDR3: CASSHPEVSPDTEAFF. The CDR3 DNA is TGCGCCAGCAGTCACCCGGAGGTGAGCCCGGACACTGAAGCTTTCTTT.

The chain has TRBV3-1 and TRBJ1-1; 8 bases align to TRBD1. Germline assignment: CDR1 LGHDT and CDR2 YNNKEL (reference sequence). V shed 4 bases, J shed 10 bases, and the junction held 8 bases outside the gene matches. The CDR3 is 13 residues long. For the CDR3, the DNA is TGTGCCAGCAGCCCTAATACAGGGGGAAGAGCTTTCTTT. This codes for CASSPNTGGRAFF.

This clonotype was seen more than once but under ten times. The chain recombines TRBV28 with TRBJ1-3; D is undetermined. Per the germline V gene, CDR1 is MDHEN and CDR2 is SYDVKM. The CDR3 contains 11 residues. Trimming stripped 6 bases from V and 6 bases from J, with 6 bases between. The CDR3 coding sequence is TGTGCCAGCAGCCTACAAAACACCATATATTTT. Translated: CASSLQNTIYF.

V gene TRBV4-3 combines with J gene TRBJ2-1; tentatively, D is TRBD1 (5 bases). The CDR3 loop spans 16 amino acids. Trimming took 3 bases from V and 7 from J, leaving 19 bases between them. Germline CDR1 is LGHNA and CDR2 is YSLEER. The CDR3 DNA is TGCGCCAGCAGCCAGAAGGTTAGGGGATTGAGGAATGAGCAGTTCTTC. Translated, it gives CASSQKVRGLRNEQFF.

The table lists this clonotype with many counts. V is TRBV12-3 or TRBV12-4 and J is TRBJ1-1; D not certain. V lost 2 bases and J 0 bases, leaving 4 bases between the germline ends. The CDR3 has 13 residues. CDR3 loop: CASSLRMNTEAFF. CDR3 coding DNA: TGTGCCAGCAGTTTAAGGATGAACACTGAAGCTTTCTTT.

This clonotype was counted ten times or more. The genes are TRBV28 and TRBJ2-7; D possibly uses TRBD1 or TRBD2 (5 bases each). The CDR3 runs to 15 residues. The V end was cut by 7 bases, the J end by 2 bases, with 18 bases between. Germline V CDR1 and CDR2: MDHEN, SYDVKM. The CDR3 sequence: CASTTVGDLTYEQYF. In DNA, the CDR3 is TGTGCCAGCACCACCGTTGGGGACCTAACCTACGAGCAGTACTTC.

A few counts support this clonotype. The V call is TRBV7-9, the J call TRBJ1-5; 11 bases align to TRBD1. Per germline, CDR1 SEHNR and CDR2 FQNEAQ (reference sequence). CDR3 length: 15 amino acids. J gave up 6 bases and V 7 bases, and 8 bases lay outside the gene matches. The CDR3 DNA reads TGTGCCAGCAACGCGGGACAGGGGGAATTTCAGCCCCAGCATTTT. Amino acid sequence: CASNAGQGEFQPQHF.

The chain is built from TRBV30 and TRBJ1-3; 8 bases line up with TRBD1. The ends lost 3 bases at V and 7 bases at J; junction bases unmatched: 8. Germline V gene lookup returns CDR1 GTSNPN and CDR2 SVGIG (reference sequence). The CDR3 is made up of 14 amino acids. CDR3 nucleotide sequence: TGTGCCTGGAGCTGGGGGACAGGCAGTAACACCATATATTTT. Protein product: CAWSWGTGSNTIYF.

V gene TRBV7-9 combines with J gene TRBJ2-6; the D gene is possibly TRBD2 (5 bases). CDR3 length: 18 amino acids. V lost 5 bases and J lost 0, with 17 bases in between. CDR1 is SEHNR, CDR2 FQNEAQ, per germline (reference sequence). CDR3 sequence reads: CASSPPGLLDSGANVLTF. Written as DNA, the CDR3 is TGTGCCAGCAGCCCCCCTGGACTGCTTGACTCTGGGGCCAACGTCCTGACTTTC.

The rearrangement joins TRBV19 to TRBJ2-5; tentative D call: TRBD2 (5 bases). The CDR3 is 16 residues long. Germline loops: CDR1 LNHDA, CDR2 SQIVND (reference sequence). V shed 5 bases and J shed 2 bases, with 18 bases lying between them. CDR3 region: CASSVVGRGSQETQYF. CDR3 nucleotides: TGTGCCAGTAGTGTCGTCGGCCGAGGGAGTCAAGAGACCCAGTACTTC. Supplemented by reference TRBV19 and TRBJ2-5, the full variable domain reads DGGITQSPKYLFRKEGQNVTLSCEQNLNHDAMYWYRQDPGQGLRLIYYSQIVNDFQKGDIAEGYSVSREKKESFPLTVTSAQKNPTAFYLCASSVVGRGSQETQYFGPGTRLLVL.

This clonotype was seen more than once but under ten times. The chain joins TRBV5-6 to TRBJ2-5; possibly TRBD1 for D (5 bases). V lost 1 base to trimming and J lost 0 bases, with 13 bases between them. Germline-derived CDR1 and CDR2 are SGHDT and YYEEEE. This CDR3 contains 16 residues. CDR3 protein: CASSLYFDSHQETQYF. The CDR3 DNA reads as TGTGCCAGCAGCTTGTACTTTGACAGCCACCAAGAGACCCAGTACTTC.

The sample holds a few counts of this clonotype. The genes are TRBV20-1 and TRBJ2-1, with a weak D call TRBD1 (6 bases). Per the germline V gene, CDR1 is DFQATT and CDR2 is SNEGSKA (reference sequence). The CDR3 loop spans 13 amino acids. The V end was cut by 3 bases, the J end by 4 bases, with 10 bases between. DNA for the CDR3: TGCAGTGCTAGGAGGGACACATACAATGAGCAGTTCTTC. It codes for CSARRDTYNEQFF.

This sequence joins TRBV2 and TRBJ2-7; 7 nucleotides match TRBD1. There are 16 residues in the CDR3. The ends lost 3 bases at V and 2 bases at J; junction bases unmatched: 10. Germline V gives CDR1 SNHLY, CDR2 FYNNEI. CDR3 loop: CASSDHRQGGAYEQYF. The DNA of the CDR3 is TGTGCCAGCAGTGATCACCGACAGGGTGGCGCCTACGAGCAGTACTTC.

The sample holds a few counts of this clonotype. The gene calls are TRBV9 and TRBJ2-1, with TRBD2 as a possible D gene (6 bases). V shed 0 bases and J shed 4 bases, with 14 bases lying between them. Germline V gene data show CDR1 as SGDLS and CDR2 as YYNGEE. The CDR3 runs 16 residues. CDR3 region: CASSVDDGSSYNEQFF. In DNA, the CDR3 is TGTGCCAGCAGCGTAGACGACGGGAGTAGTTACAATGAGCAGTTCTTC.

This clonotype was counted only a few times. The V and J genes are TRBV3-1 and TRBJ1-1, with D possibly matching TRBD1 (6 bases). The CDR3 runs 15 residues. Germline CDR1 reads LGHDT; CDR2 reads YNNKEL (reference sequence). V lost 4 bases, J lost 4 bases, and 16 bases lay in between. The CDR3 coding sequence is TGTGCCAGCAGCCCCTACCGGACAGACCCCACTGAAGCTTTCTTT. This encodes CASSPYRTDPTEAFF.

This sequence joins TRBV12-3 or TRBV12-4 and TRBJ2-1; possibly TRBD1 or TRBD2 for D (6 bases each). Trimming removed 2 bases from V and 7 bases from J, with 12 bases in between. CDR3 size: 14 residues. The CDR3: CASSLSGAGNEQFF. In DNA form, the CDR3 reads TGTGCCAGCAGTTTATCAGGGGCGGGGAATGAGCAGTTCTTC.

This clonotype has a handful of counts. J is TRBJ1-5 and V is TRBV13; D is uncertain. CDR1 is PRHDT and CDR2 is FYEKMQ in the germline V gene (reference sequence). Trimming removed 8 bases from V and 7 bases from J, with 12 bases in between. There are 12 residues in the CDR3. CDR3 DNA sequence: TGTGCCAGCGCTACCTTGGGGCAGCCCCAGCATTTT. This codes for CASATLGQPQHF.